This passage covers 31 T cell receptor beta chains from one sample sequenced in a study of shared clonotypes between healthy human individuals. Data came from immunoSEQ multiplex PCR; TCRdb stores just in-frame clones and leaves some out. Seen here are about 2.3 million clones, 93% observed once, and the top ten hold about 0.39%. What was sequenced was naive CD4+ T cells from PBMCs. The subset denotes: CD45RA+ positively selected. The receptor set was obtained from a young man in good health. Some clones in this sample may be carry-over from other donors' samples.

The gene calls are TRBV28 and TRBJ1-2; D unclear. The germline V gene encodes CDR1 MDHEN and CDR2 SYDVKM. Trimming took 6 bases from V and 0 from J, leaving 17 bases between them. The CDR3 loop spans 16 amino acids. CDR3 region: CASSQANLYSNYGYTF. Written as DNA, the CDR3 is TGTGCCAGCAGCCAAGCGAATTTATACTCTAACTATGGCTACACCTTC.

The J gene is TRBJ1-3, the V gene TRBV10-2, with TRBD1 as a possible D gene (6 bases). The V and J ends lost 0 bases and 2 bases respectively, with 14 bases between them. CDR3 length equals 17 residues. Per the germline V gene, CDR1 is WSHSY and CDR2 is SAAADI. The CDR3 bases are TGCGCCAGCAGTGAGTCTACAGGGTCATCGCCTGGAAACACCATATATTTT. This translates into CASSESTGSSPGNTIYF.

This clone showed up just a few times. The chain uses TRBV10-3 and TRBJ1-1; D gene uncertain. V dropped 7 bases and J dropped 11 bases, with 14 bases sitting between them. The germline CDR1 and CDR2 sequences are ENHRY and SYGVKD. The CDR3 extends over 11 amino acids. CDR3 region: CAITANGEAFF. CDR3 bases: TGTGCCATCACCGCTAACGGGGAGGCTTTCTTT.

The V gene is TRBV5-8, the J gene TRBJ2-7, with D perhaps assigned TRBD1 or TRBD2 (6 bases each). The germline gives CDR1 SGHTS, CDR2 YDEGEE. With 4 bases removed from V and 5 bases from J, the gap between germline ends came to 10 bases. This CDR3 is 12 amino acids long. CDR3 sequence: CASSKGGNEQYF. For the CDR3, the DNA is TGTGCCAGCAGCAAGGGGGGTAACGAGCAGTACTTC.

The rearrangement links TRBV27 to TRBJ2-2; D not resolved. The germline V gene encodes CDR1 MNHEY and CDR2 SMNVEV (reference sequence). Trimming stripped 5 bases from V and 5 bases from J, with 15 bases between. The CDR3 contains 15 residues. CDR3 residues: CASSPWHRGTGELFF. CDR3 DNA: TGTGCCAGCAGTCCCTGGCACCGTGGAACCGGGGAGCTGTTTTTT.

Written as DNA, the CDR3 is TGTGCCAGCATGCGCTCCTACACTGAAGCTTTCTTT. Translating gives CASMRSYTEAFF. The V gene is TRBV27, the J gene TRBJ1-1; unclear D gene. CDR1 is MNHEY and CDR2 is SMNVEV in the germline V gene (reference sequence). The ends were cut back, 7 bases at V and 3 bases at J, with 9 bases in the middle. The CDR3 runs 12 residues.

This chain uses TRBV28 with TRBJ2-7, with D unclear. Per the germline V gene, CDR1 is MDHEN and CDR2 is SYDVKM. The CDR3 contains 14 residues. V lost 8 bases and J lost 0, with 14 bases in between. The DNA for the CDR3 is TGTGCCAGCGGACGAGACCGGAGCTCCTACGAGCAGTACTTC. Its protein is CASGRDRSSYEQYF.

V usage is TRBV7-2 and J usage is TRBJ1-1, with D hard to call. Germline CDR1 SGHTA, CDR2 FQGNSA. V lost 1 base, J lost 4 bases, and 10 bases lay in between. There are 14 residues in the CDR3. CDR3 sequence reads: CASSLEFRGTEAFF. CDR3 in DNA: TGTGCCAGCAGCTTAGAGTTCCGAGGCACTGAAGCTTTCTTT.

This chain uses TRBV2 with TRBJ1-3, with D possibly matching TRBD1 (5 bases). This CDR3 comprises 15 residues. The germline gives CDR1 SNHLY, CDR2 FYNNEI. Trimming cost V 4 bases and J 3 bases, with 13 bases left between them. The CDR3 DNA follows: TGTGCCAGCAGTGGTGGCCTCAGGGATGGAAACACCATATATTTT. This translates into CASSGGLRDGNTIYF.

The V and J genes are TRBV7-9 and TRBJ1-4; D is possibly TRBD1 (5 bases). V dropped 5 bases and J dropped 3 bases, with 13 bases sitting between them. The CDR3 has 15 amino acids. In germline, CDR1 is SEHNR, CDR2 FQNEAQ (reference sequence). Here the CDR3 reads CASSLVTGANEKLFF. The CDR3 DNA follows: TGTGCCAGCAGCCTAGTGACGGGGGCTAATGAAAAACTGTTTTTT. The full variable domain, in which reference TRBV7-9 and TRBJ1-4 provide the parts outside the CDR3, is DTGVSQNPRHKITKRGQNVTFRCDPISEHNRLYWYRQTLGQGPEFLTYFQNEAQLEKSRLLSDRFSAERPKGSFSTLEIQRTEQGDSAMYLCASSLVTGANEKLFFGSGTQLSVL.

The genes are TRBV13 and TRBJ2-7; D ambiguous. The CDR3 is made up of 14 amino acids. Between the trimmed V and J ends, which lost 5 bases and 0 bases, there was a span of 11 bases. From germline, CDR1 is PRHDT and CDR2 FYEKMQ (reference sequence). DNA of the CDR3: TGTGCCAGCAGCCGTTTAGAGAGCTCCTACGAGCAGTACTTC. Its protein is CASSRLESSYEQYF.

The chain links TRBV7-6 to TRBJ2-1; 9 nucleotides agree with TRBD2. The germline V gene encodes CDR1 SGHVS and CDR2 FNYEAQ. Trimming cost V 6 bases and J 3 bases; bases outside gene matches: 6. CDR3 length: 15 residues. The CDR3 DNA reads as TGTGCCAGCAGGCGTCTAGCGGGAAGCTACAATGAGCAGTTCTTC. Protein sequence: CASRRLAGSYNEQFF.

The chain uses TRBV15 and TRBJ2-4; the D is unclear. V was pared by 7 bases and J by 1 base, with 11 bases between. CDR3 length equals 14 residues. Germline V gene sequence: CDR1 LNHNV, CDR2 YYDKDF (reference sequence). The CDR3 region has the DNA TGTGCCACCAAGGCCTCCGGGGCCAAAAACATTCAGTACTTC. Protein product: CATKASGAKNIQYF.

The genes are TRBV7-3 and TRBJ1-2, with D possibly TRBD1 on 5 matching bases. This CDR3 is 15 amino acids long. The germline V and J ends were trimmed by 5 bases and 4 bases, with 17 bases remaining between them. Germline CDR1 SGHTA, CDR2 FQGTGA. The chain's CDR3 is CASSPGRGEVYGYTF. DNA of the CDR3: TGTGCCAGCAGCCCTGGAAGGGGAGAGGTCTATGGCTACACCTTC.

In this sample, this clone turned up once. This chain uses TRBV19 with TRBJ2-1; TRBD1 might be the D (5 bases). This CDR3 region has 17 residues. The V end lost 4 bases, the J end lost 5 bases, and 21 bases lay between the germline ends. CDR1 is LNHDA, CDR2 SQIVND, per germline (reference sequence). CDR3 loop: CASSSSYRYQSNNEQFF. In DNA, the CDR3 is TGTGCCAGTAGTAGTTCGTACAGGTACCAATCTAACAATGAGCAGTTCTTC.

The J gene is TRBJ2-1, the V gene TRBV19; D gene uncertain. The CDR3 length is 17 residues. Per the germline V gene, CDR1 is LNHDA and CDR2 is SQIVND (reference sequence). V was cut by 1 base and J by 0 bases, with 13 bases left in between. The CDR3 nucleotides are TGTGCCAGTAGTATAGGCCATGTGGTATCCTCCTACAATGAGCAGTTCTTC. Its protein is CASSIGHVVSSYNEQFF.

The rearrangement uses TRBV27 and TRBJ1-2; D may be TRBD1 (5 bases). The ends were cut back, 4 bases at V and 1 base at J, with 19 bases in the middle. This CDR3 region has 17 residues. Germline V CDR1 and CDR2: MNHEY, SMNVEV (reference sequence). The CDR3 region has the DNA TGTGCCAGCAGTTCCTACGCCCCGGGACCCAATAACTATGGCTACACCTTC. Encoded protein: CASSSYAPGPNNYGYTF.

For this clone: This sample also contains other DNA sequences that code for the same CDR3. CDR3 amino acids: CASSYPSGANVLTF. The CDR3 coding sequence is TGTGCCAGCAGTTACCCGTCTGGGGCCAACGTCCTGACTTTC. V usage is TRBV6-6 and J usage is TRBJ2-6; D not certain. In germline, CDR1 is MNHNY, CDR2 SVGAGI (reference sequence). CDR3 size: 14 residues. V dropped 2 bases and J dropped 1 base, with 3 bases sitting between them.

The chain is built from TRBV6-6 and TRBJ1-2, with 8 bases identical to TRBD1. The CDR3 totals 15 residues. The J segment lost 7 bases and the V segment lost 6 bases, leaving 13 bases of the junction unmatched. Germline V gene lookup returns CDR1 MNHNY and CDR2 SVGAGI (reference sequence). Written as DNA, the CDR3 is TGTGCCAGCAGACCCCCCGTCAGGGGGCTAAGTGGCTACACCTTC. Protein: CASRPPVRGLSGYTF.

CDR3 DNA sequence: TGTGCCAGCAGCTCCCGCGTAGCGGGGTTCTACGAGCAGTACTTC. This gives the protein CASSSRVAGFYEQYF. J is TRBJ2-7 and V is TRBV7-9; 8 bases fit TRBD2. CDR3 size: 15 residues. Germline V gene sequence: CDR1 SEHNR, CDR2 FQNEAQ (reference sequence). The V gene end was trimmed by 4 bases and the J gene end by 3 bases; junction bases not matched to a gene: 8.

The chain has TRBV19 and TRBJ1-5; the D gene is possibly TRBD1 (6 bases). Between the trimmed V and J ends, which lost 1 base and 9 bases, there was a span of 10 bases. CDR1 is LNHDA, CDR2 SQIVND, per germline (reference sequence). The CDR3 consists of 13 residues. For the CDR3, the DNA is TGTGCCAGTAGTATAGTACAGACAGGGCCCCAGCATTTT. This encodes CASSIVQTGPQHF.

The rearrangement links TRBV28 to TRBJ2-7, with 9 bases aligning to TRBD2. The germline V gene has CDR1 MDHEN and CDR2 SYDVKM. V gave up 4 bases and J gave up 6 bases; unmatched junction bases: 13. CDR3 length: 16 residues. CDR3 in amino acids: CASSWPPGLALGEQYF. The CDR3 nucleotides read TGTGCCAGCAGTTGGCCCCCGGGACTAGCCTTAGGCGAGCAGTACTTC. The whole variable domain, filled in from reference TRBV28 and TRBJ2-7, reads DVKVTQSSRYLVKRTGEKVFLECVQDMDHENMFWYRQDPGLGLRLIYFSYDVKMKEKGDIPEGYSVSREKKERFSLILESASTNQTSMYLCASSWPPGLALGEQYFGPGTRLTVT.

The CDR3 coding sequence is TGTGCCAGCAGTGTGTCTCCGGTCTACGAGCAGTACTTC. This encodes CASSVSPVYEQYF. The V and J genes are TRBV25-1 and TRBJ2-7, with D hard to call. Trimming left V 4 bases short and J 3 bases short, with 10 bases between. From germline, CDR1 is MGHDK and CDR2 SYGVNS. The CDR3 totals 13 residues.

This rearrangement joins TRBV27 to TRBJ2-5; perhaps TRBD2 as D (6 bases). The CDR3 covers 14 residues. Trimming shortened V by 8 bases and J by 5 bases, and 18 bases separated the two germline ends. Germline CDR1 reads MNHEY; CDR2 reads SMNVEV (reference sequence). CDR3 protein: CASRRLGLEETQYF. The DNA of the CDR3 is TGTGCCAGCCGGCGACTAGGGTTAGAGGAGACCCAGTACTTC.

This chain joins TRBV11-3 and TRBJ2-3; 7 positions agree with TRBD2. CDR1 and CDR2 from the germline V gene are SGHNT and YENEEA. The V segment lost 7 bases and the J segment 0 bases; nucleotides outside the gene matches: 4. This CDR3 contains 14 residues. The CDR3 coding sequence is TGTGCCAGCAAGGGAGGGAAAAGCACAGATACGCAGTATTTT. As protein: CASKGGKSTDTQYF.

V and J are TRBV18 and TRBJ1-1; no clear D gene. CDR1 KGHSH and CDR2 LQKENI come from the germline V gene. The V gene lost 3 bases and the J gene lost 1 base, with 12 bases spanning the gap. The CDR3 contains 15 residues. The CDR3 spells CASSPLQGKNTEAFF. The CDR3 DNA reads TGTGCCAGCTCACCTCTTCAAGGAAAGAACACTGAAGCTTTCTTT. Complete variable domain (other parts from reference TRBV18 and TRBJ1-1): NAGVMQNPRHLVRRRGQEARLRCSPMKGHSHVYWYRQLPEEGLKFMVYLQKENIIDESGMPKERFSAEFPKEGPSILRIQQVVRGDSAAYFCASSPLQGKNTEAFFGQGTRLTVV.

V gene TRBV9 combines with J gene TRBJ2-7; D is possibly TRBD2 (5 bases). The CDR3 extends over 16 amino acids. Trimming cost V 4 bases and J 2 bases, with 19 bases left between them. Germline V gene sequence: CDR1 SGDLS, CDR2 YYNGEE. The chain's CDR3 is CASSPLAGGTTYEQYF. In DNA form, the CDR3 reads TGTGCCAGCAGCCCCCTTGCGGGCGGCACTACCTACGAGCAGTACTTC.

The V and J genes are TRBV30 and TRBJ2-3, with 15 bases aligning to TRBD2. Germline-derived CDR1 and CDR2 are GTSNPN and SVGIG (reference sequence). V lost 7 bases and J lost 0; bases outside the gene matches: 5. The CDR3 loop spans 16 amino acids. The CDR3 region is CALGLAGGPSTDTQYF. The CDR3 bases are TGTGCCTTGGGACTAGCGGGAGGCCCTAGCACAGATACGCAGTATTTT.

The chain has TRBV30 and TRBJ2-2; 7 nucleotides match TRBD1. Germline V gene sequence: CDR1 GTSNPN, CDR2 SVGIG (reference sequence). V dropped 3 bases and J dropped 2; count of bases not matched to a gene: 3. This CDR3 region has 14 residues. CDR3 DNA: TGTGCCTGGAGAAGGGACAGCAACACCGGGGAGCTGTTTTTT. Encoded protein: CAWRRDSNTGELFF.

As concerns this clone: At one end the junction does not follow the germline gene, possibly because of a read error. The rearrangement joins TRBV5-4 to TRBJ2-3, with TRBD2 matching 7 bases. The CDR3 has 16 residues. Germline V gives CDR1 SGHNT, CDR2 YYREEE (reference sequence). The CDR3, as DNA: TGTGCCAGCAGATTGGCATCTAGCGGCCCCGCGGGTACGCAGTATTTT. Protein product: CASRLASSGPAGTQYF.

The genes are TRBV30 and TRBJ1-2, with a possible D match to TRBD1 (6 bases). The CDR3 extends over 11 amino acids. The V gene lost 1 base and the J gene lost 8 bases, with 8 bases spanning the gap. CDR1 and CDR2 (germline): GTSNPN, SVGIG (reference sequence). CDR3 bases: TGTGCCTGGAGTGGGACAGAGGGCTACACCTTC. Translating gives CAWSGTEGYTF.